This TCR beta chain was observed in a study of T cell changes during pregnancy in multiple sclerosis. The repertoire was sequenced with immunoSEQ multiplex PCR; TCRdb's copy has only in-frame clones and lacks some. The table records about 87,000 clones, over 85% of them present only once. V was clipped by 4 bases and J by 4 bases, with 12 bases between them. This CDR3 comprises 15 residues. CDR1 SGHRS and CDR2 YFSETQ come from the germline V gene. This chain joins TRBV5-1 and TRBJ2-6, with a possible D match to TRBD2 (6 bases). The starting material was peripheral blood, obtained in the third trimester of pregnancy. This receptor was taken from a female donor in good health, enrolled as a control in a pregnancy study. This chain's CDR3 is CASSAGGRGANVLTF. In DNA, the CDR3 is TGCGCCAGCAGCGCTGGGGGGAGAGGGGCCAACGTCCTGACTTTC.